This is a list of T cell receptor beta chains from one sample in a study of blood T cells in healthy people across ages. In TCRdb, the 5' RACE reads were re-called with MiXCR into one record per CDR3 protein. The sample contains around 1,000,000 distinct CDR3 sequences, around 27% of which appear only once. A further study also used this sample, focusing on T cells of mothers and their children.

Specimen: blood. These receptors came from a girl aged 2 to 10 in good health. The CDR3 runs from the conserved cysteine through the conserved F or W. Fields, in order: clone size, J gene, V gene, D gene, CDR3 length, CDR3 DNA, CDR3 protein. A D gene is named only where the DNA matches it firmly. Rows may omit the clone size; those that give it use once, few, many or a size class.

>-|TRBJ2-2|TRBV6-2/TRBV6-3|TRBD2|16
TGTGCCAGCAGTAAGGAACTAGCGGGGAACACCGGGGAGCTGTTTTTT
CASSKELAGNTGELFF
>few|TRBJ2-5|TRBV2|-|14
TGTGCCAGCATTGGGGAAGGGTACCAAGAGACCCAGTACTTC
CASIGEGYQETQYF
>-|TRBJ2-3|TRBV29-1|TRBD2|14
TGCAGCGTTGTAAAGGCGGGGGGAGGAGATACGCAGTATTTT
CSVVKAGGGDTQYF
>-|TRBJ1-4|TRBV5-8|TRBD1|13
TGTGCCAGCAGTCTGAGGGGGCGCGAAAAACTGTTTTTT
CASSLRGREKLFF
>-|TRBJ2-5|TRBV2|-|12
TGTGCCAGCTACCTGGGGCAAGAGACCCAGTACTTC
CASYLGQETQYF
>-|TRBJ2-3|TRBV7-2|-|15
TGTGCCAGCAGCTTAGCTGGAGGGGCCGCAGATACGCAGTATTTT
CASSLAGGAADTQYF
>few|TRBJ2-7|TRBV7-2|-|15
TGTGCCAGCAGCCCAGTAGGGCAGGGTCCGTACGAGCAGTACTTC
CASSPVGQGPYEQYF
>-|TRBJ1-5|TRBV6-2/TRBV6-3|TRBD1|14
TGTGCCAGCAGTTCAGGGGGTCAGGGGCAGCCCCAGCATTTT
CASSSGGQGQPQHF
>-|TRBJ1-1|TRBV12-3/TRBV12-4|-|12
TGTGCCAGCAGTTTCATGGCCACTGAAGCTTTCTTT
CASSFMATEAFF
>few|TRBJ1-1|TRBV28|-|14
TGTGCCAGCAGTTTATCTTGGAGGAACACTGAAGCTTTCTTT
CASSLSWRNTEAFF
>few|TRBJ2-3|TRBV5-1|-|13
TGCGCCAGCAGCTTCCCACTAGTAGATACGCAGTATTTT
CASSFPLVDTQYF
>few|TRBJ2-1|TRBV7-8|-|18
TGTGCCAGCAGCTTAGCCATACCCAGGGAGGCGCAGTACAATGAGCAGTTCTTC
CASSLAIPREAQYNEQFF
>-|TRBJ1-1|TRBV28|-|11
TGTGCCAGCAGTTCCGTAGTAGGGGCTTTCTTT
CASSSVVGAFF
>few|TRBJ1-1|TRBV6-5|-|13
TGTGCCAGCAGTGTCGAGGGGAACGCTGAAGCTTTCTTT
CASSVEGNAEAFF
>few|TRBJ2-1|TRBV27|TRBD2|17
TGTGCCAGCAGTTTGGGGGGAAGGACTAGCGGGAGTAATGAGCAGTTCTTC
CASSLGGRTSGSNEQFF
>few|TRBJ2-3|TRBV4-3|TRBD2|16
TGCGCCAGCAGCCTAAGACTAGCTATCTTCACAGATACGCAGTATTTT
CASSLRLAIFTDTQYF
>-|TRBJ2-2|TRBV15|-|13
TGTGCCACCAGCAGAGTCCCCACCGGGGAGCTGTTTTTT
CATSRVPTGELFF
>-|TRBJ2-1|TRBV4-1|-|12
TGCGCCTGCAGCCAAGTAGGGGATGAGCAGTTCTTC
CACSQVGDEQFF
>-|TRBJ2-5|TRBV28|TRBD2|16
TGTGCCAGCAGTTTAGGCCCTCGGACTAGAAGGGAGACCCAGTACTTC
CASSLGPRTRRETQYF
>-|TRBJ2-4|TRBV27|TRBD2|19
TGTGCCGGCAGACCCGAACTAGCGGGAAGATCCTTAGTGGTGGACATTCAGTACTTC
CAGRPELAGRSLVVDIQYF
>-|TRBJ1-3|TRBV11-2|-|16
TGTGCCAGCAGCCCCCAAGGGGGACTCCCTGGAAACACCATATATTTT
CASSPQGGLPGNTIYF
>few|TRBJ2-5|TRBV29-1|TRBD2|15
TGCAGCGTGGGGGGACTAGCGGGTACACAAGAGACCCAGTACTTC
CSVGGLAGTQETQYF
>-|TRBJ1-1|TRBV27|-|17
TGTGCCAGCAGTTTCCTATATTCAGGGATCGGGGTCACTGAAGCTTTCTTT
CASSFLYSGIGVTEAFF
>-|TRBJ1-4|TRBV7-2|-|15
TGTGCCAGCAGCTTAGAAAGGGTGGCGGGTGAAAAACTGTTTTTT
CASSLERVAGEKLFF
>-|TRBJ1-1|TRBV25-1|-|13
TGTGCCAGCAGTGAATTCCTAGGACAGAAAGCTTTCTTT
CASSEFLGQKAFF
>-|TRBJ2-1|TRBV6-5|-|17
TGTGCCAGCAGTTACAATCCTGCGGGCGGAGGGTACAATGAGCAGTTCTTC
CASSYNPAGGGYNEQFF
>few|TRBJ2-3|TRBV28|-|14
TGTGCCAGCAGCTCCCCCTCTGGTACTGATACGCAGTATTTT
CASSSPSGTDTQYF
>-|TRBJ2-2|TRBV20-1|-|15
TGTAGTGCCGGGACAAGGGATTTGGACACCGGGGAGCTGTTTTTT
CSAGTRDLDTGELFF